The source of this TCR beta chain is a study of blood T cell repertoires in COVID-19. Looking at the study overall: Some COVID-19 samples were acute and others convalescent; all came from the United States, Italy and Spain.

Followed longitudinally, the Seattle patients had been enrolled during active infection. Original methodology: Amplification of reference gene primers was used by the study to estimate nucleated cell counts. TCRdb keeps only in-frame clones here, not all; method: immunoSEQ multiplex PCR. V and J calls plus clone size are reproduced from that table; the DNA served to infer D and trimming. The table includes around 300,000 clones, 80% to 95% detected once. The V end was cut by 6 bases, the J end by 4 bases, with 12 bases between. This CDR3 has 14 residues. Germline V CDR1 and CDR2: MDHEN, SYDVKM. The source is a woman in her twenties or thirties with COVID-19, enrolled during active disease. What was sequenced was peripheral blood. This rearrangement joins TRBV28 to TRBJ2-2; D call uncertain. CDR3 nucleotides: TGTGCCAGCAGCGAGGAACGAGTCACCGGGGAGCTGTTTTTT. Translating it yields CASSEERVTGELFF.